This T cell receptor (beta chain) was identified in a study of read filtering for tumor transcriptome and immune sequencing. Study overall: Mean patient age was roughly 61 years, range about 45 to 85; around 16 male, more than 11 female. Per sample, TCR-region reads ranged about 4.05 to 11 million by IR-seq, 85 to 1273 by RNA-seq. Whole-transcriptome libraries were prepared after DNase treatment. General study results and limits: RNA-seq captured clonotypes less deeply and reliably than IR-seq.

The library was built from about 400 ng RNA with molecular barcoded adaptors for alpha/delta and beta/gamma chains. TCRdb reanalysed the reads using MiXCR and keeps one entry per CDR3 protein. Altogether 35,000 to 40,000 distinct CDR3 sequences are present, 14% being singletons, with the ten largest covering about 17%. V lost 4 bases and J lost 7, with 16 bases in between. Germline V gives CDR1 SGHAT, CDR2 FQNNGV. CDR3 length: 14 residues. On this clonotype itself: Its antigen is not identified.

The chain joins TRBV11-2 to TRBJ1-2, with a possible D match to TRBD1 (6 bases). This TCR derives from a donor at least 40 years old with multiple myeloma. The source material was a population of CD138-negative cells sorted from bone marrow. This chain's CDR3 is CASSSSGGSAGYTF. The CDR3, as DNA: TGTGCCAGCAGCTCCTCGGGGGGCTCCGCTGGCTACACCTTC.